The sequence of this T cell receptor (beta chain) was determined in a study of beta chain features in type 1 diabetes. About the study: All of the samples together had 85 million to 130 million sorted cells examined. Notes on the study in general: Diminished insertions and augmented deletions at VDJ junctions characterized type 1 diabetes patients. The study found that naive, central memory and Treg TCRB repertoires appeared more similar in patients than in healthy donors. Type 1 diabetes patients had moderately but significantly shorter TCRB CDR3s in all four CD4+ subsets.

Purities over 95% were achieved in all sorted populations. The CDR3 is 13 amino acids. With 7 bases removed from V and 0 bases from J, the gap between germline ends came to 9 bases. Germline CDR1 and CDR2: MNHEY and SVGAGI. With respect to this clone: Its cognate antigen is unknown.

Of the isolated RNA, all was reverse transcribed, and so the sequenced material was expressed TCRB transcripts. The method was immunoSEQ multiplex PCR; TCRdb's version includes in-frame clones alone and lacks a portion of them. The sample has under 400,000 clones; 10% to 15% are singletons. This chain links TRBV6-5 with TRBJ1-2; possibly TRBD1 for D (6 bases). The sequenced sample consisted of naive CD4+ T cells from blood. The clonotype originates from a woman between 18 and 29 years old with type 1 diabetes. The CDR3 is CASKKGANYGYTF. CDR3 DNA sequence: TGTGCCAGCAAGAAGGGGGCTAACTATGGCTACACCTTC.